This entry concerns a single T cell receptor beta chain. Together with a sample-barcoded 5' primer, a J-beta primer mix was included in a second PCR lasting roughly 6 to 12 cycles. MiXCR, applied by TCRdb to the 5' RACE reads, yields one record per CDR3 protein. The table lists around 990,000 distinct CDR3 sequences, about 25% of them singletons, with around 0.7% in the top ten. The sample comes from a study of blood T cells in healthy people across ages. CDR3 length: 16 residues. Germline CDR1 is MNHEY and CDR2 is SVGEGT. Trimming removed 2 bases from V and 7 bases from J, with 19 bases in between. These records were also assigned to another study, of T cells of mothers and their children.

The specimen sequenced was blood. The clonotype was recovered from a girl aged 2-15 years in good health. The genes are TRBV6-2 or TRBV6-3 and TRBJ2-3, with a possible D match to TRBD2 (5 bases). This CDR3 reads CASSYGLYEAVNTQYF. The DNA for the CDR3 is TGTGCCAGCAGTTACGGACTCTATGAAGCTGTAAATACGCAGTATTTT.